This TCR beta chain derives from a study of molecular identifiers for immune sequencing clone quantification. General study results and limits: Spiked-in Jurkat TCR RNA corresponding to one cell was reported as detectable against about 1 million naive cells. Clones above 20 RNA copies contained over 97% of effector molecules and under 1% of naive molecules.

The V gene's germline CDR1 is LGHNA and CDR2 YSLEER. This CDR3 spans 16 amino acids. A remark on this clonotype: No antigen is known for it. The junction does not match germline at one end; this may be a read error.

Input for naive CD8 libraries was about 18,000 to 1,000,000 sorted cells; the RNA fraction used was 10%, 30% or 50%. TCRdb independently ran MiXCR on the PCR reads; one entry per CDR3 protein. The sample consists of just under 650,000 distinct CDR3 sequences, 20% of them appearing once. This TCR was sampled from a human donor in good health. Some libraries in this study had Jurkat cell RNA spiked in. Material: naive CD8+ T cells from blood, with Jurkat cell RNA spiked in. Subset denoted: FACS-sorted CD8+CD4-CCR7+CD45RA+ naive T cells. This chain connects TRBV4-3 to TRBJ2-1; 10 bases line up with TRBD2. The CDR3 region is CVSSQLLAGFADEQFF. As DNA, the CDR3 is TGCGTCAGCAGCCAACTACTAGCGGGGTTTGCGGATGAGCAGTTCTTC.